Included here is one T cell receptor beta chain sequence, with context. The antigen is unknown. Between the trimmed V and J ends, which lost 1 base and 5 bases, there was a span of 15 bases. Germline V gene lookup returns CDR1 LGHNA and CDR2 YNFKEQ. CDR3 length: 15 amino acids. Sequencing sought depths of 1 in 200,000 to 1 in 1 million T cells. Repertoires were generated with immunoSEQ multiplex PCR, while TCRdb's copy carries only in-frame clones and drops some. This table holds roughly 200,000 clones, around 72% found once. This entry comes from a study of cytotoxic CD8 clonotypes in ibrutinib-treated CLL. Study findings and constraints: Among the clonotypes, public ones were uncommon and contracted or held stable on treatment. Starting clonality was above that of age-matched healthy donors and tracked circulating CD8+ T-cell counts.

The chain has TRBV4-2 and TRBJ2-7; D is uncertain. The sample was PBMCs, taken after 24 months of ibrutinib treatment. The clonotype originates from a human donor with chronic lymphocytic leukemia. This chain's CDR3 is CASSQGYSGTHEQYF. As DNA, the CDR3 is TGTGCCAGCAGCCAAGGGTATTCGGGTACCCACGAGCAGTACTTC.